This T cell receptor beta chain was obtained from a study of cytomegalovirus exposure and HLA in healthy donors. Comment on this clone: Its antigen is unknown.

The study's findings and limits: In a later analysis, at a false discovery rate of 0.05, roughly 18,000 TCR beta sequences were associated with HLA alleles. According to the study, roughly 180 TCR beta chains were cytomegalovirus-associated. 87-base-pair reads could not separate some V segments, including TRBV6-2 and TRBV6-3. A later analysis found common viral pathogens apparently linked to several of the most significant clusters.

CDR3 length: 19 amino acids. Germline CDR1 KGHSH, CDR2 LQKENI. The V segment lost 3 bases and the J segment 2 bases; nucleotides outside the gene matches: 9. 60 Vbeta and 13 Jbeta primers were used in PCR. Sequencing was performed with immunoSEQ multiplex PCR; in TCRdb, only in-frame clones are kept and a portion is missing. The profile covers 200,000 to 250,000 clones, with about 81% appearing a single time and around 8.6% taken by the ten largest. This TCR was sampled from a woman aged 60 to 75 in good health and CMV-seropositive. V gene TRBV18 combines with J gene TRBJ2-6, with 11 bases fitting TRBD1. Material: PBMCs. CDR3 DNA sequence: TGTGCCAGCTCACCTTATTCGGACAGGGGGCGCGCTGGGGCCAACGTCCTGACTTTC. This encodes CASSPYSDRGRAGANVLTF.